The rows below give T cell receptor beta chains drawn from one sample of a study of CD8 T cells in Susac syndrome. TCRdb reprocessed the immunoSEQ multiplex PCR reads via MiXCR and lists one record per CDR3 protein. The sample contains over 300,000 distinct CDR3 sequences, 92% of which appear only once. The specimen was CD4+ T cells from PBMCs. The receptors here all came from a human donor with multiple sclerosis. Each CDR3 is given with its conserved first and last residue. Each record gives: D gene, clone size, V gene, J gene, CDR3 protein, CDR3 DNA. D genes are given only for firm matches. Clone size appears in some rows only: once, few, many, or a class for an expanded clone.

D gene: TRBD1
clone size: -
V gene: TRBV6-2/TRBV6-3
J gene: TRBJ1-1
CDR3 protein: CASRRQGAQLQAFF
CDR3 DNA: TGTGCCAGCAGAAGACAGGGGGCCCAACTGCAGGCTTTCTTT

D gene: -
clone size: once
V gene: TRBV20-1
J gene: TRBJ1-2
CDR3 protein: CSASSEFYTF
CDR3 DNA: TGCAGTGCTAGCAGTGAATTCTACACCTTC

D gene: -
clone size: -
V gene: TRBV11-2
J gene: TRBJ2-6
CDR3 protein: CATPGQTHSGANVLTF
CDR3 DNA: TGTGCCACCCCGGGGCAGACCCACTCTGGGGCCAACGTCCTGACTTTC

D gene: -
clone size: -
V gene: TRBV18
J gene: TRBJ2-1
CDR3 protein: CASSPMAPHSYNEQFF
CDR3 DNA: TGTGCCAGCTCACCTATGGCGCCCCACTCCTACAATGAGCAGTTCTTC

D gene: -
clone size: once
V gene: TRBV29-1
J gene: TRBJ2-3
CDR3 protein: CSFNLRATQYF
CDR3 DNA: TGCAGCTTCAACCTGAGGGCTACGCAGTATTTT

D gene: -
clone size: -
V gene: TRBV7-9
J gene: TRBJ2-2
CDR3 protein: CASSSPADRTGELFF
CDR3 DNA: TGTGCCAGCAGCTCCCCCGCGGACCGCACCGGGGAGCTGTTTTTT

D gene: -
clone size: -
V gene: TRBV18
J gene: TRBJ2-5
CDR3 protein: CASSPPGMRQETQYF
CDR3 DNA: TGTGCCAGCTCACCACCGGGGATGAGGCAAGAGACCCAGTACTTC

D gene: TRBD2
clone size: -
V gene: TRBV10-3
J gene: TRBJ2-1
CDR3 protein: CAISVLGTSGYNEQFF
CDR3 DNA: TGTGCCATCAGTGTGTTAGGGACTAGCGGATACAATGAGCAGTTCTTC

D gene: TRBD2
clone size: -
V gene: TRBV20-1
J gene: TRBJ2-5
CDR3 protein: CSARVAGDDPGKTQYF
CDR3 DNA: TGCAGTGCTAGGGTAGCGGGAGATGACCCTGGGAAGACCCAGTACTTC

D gene: -
clone size: few
V gene: TRBV29-1
J gene: TRBJ2-7
CDR3 protein: CSVGGLTGYSYEQYF
CDR3 DNA: TGCAGCGTTGGTGGTTTAACAGGGTACTCCTACGAGCAGTACTTC

D gene: -
clone size: -
V gene: TRBV5-6
J gene: TRBJ2-6
CDR3 protein: CASSLWRSGANVLTF
CDR3 DNA: TGTGCCAGCAGCTTGTGGAGGTCTGGGGCCAACGTCCTGACTTTC

D gene: -
clone size: -
V gene: TRBV6-2/TRBV6-3
J gene: TRBJ1-2
CDR3 protein: CASSYTGYGYTF
CDR3 DNA: TGTGCCAGCAGTTATACGGGCTATGGCTACACCTTC

D gene: -
clone size: -
V gene: TRBV9
J gene: TRBJ2-1
CDR3 protein: CASSVGTATYNEQFF
CDR3 DNA: TGTGCCAGCAGCGTAGGGACAGCAACCTACAATGAGCAGTTCTTC

D gene: -
clone size: -
V gene: TRBV18
J gene: TRBJ1-1
CDR3 protein: CASSPAPSTVNTEAFF
CDR3 DNA: TGTGCCAGCTCACCTGCTCCTTCGACAGTGAACACTGAAGCTTTCTTT

D gene: -
clone size: -
V gene: TRBV30
J gene: TRBJ1-1
CDR3 protein: CAWKHLNTEAFF
CDR3 DNA: TGTGCCTGGAAACATCTGAACACTGAAGCTTTCTTT

D gene: -
clone size: -
V gene: TRBV7-2
J gene: TRBJ2-5
CDR3 protein: CASSLMTLQETQYF
CDR3 DNA: TGTGCCAGCAGCTTAATGACTCTCCAAGAGACCCAGTACTTC

D gene: TRBD1
clone size: -
V gene: TRBV5-1
J gene: TRBJ2-4
CDR3 protein: CASSLDRGAAQNIQYF
CDR3 DNA: TGCGCCAGCAGCTTAGACAGGGGGGCGGCACAAAACATTCAGTACTTC

D gene: TRBD2
clone size: -
V gene: TRBV4-2
J gene: TRBJ2-5
CDR3 protein: CASSQDWEVAGAGKETQYF
CDR3 DNA: TGTGCCAGCAGCCAAGATTGGGAGGTAGCGGGAGCGGGGAAGGAGACCCAGTACTTC

D gene: -
clone size: -
V gene: TRBV12-3/TRBV12-4
J gene: TRBJ2-1
CDR3 protein: CASTPDSLYNEQFF
CDR3 DNA: TGTGCCAGCACCCCCGACAGTCTCTACAATGAGCAGTTCTTC

D gene: -
clone size: once
V gene: TRBV7-2
J gene: TRBJ2-3
CDR3 protein: CASSLSRDPDTQYF
CDR3 DNA: TGTGCCAGCAGCCTGAGCAGGGACCCAGATACGCAGTATTTT

D gene: TRBD1
clone size: -
V gene: TRBV6-2/TRBV6-3
J gene: TRBJ1-6
CDR3 protein: CASRRDSLDSPLHF
CDR3 DNA: TGTGCCAGCAGAAGGGACAGTCTGGATTCACCCCTCCACTTT

D gene: TRBD1
clone size: -
V gene: TRBV3-1
J gene: TRBJ2-3
CDR3 protein: CASSPPGQGSADTQYF
CDR3 DNA: TGTGCCAGCAGCCCCCCGGGACAGGGCTCGGCAGATACGCAGTATTTT

D gene: TRBD2
clone size: -
V gene: TRBV19
J gene: TRBJ2-3
CDR3 protein: CASSRKSGTNTDTQYF
CDR3 DNA: TGTGCCAGTAGTCGCAAGAGCGGGACGAACACAGATACGCAGTATTTT

D gene: -
clone size: -
V gene: TRBV20-1
J gene: TRBJ2-3
CDR3 protein: CSADLTVTDTQYF
CDR3 DNA: TGCAGTGCCGATTTGACGGTCACAGATACGCAGTATTTT

D gene: -
clone size: -
V gene: TRBV7-2
J gene: TRBJ2-7
CDR3 protein: CASSFGSGSYEQYF
CDR3 DNA: TGTGCCAGCAGCTTCGGATCGGGCTCCTACGAGCAGTACTTC

D gene: TRBD1
clone size: -
V gene: TRBV19
J gene: TRBJ1-1
CDR3 protein: CASSTDRDAEAFF
CDR3 DNA: TGTGCCAGTAGTACGGACAGGGACGCTGAAGCTTTCTTT

D gene: -
clone size: -
V gene: TRBV2
J gene: TRBJ2-4
CDR3 protein: CASSESPGGAKNIQYF
CDR3 DNA: TGTGCCAGCAGTGAATCCCCCGGGGGAGCCAAAAACATTCAGTACTTC

D gene: -
clone size: -
V gene: TRBV14
J gene: TRBJ2-4
CDR3 protein: CASSQGGLAEIKNIQYF
CDR3 DNA: TGTGCCAGCAGCCAAGGGGGGCTAGCGGAGATCAAAAACATTCAGTACTTC

D gene: -
clone size: once
V gene: TRBV29-1
J gene: TRBJ2-7
CDR3 protein: CSANIQGYEQYF
CDR3 DNA: TGCAGCGCTAATATTCAGGGTTACGAGCAGTACTTC

D gene: TRBD2
clone size: -
V gene: TRBV4-3
J gene: TRBJ2-1
CDR3 protein: CASSQDAGLAGGPAYNEQFF
CDR3 DNA: TGCGCCAGCAGCCAAGATGCCGGACTAGCGGGAGGGCCCGCCTACAATGAGCAGTTCTTC

D gene: -
clone size: -
V gene: TRBV20-1
J gene: TRBJ2-7
CDR3 protein: CSASEGIEQYF
CDR3 DNA: TGCAGTGCTAGTGAGGGGATCGAGCAGTACTTC

D gene: TRBD2
clone size: -
V gene: TRBV2
J gene: TRBJ2-7
CDR3 protein: CASGDYIYEQYF
CDR3 DNA: TGTGCCAGTGGGGACTATATCTACGAGCAGTACTTC

D gene: -
clone size: -
V gene: TRBV2
J gene: TRBJ2-1
CDR3 protein: CANYFLDSYNEQFF
CDR3 DNA: TGTGCCAACTACTTCTTAGACAGTTACAATGAGCAGTTCTTC